This entry lists 7 T cell receptor beta chains sequenced from one sample in a study of shared clonotypes between healthy human individuals. Terminally differentiated effector memory CD45RA+ cells were excluded by CCR7 positive selection of CD45RO-negative cells. Method: immunoSEQ multiplex PCR; TCRdb's copy keeps in-frame clones and lacks some. The sample records about 2 million clones, around 96% being singletons. Sequenced: naive CD8+ T cells sorted from blood. Receptors originate from a young man in good health.

The chain carries TRBV6-1 and TRBJ1-1, with D tentatively TRBD1 (5 bases). Per the germline V gene, CDR1 is MNHNS and CDR2 is SASEGT. The CDR3 is made up of 12 amino acids. V lost 5 bases to trimming and J lost 10 bases, with 14 bases between them. CDR3 sequence (DNA): TGTGCCAGCAGTATACAATCCGGGGGAGCTTTCTTT. Translated: CASSIQSGGAFF.

The J gene is TRBJ2-3, the V gene TRBV5-1; TRBD2 is a possible D gene (6 bases). The length of the CDR3 is 17 residues. With 0 bases removed from V and 0 bases from J, the gap between germline ends came to 14 bases. CDR1 and CDR2 (germline): SGHRS, YFSETQ. The CDR3 loop is CASSLGFGEASTDTQYF. CDR3 nucleotides: TGCGCCAGCAGCTTGGGGTTCGGGGAGGCAAGCACAGATACGCAGTATTTT.

The J gene is TRBJ2-5, the V gene TRBV7-9; tentatively, D is TRBD1 (6 bases). This CDR3 region has 15 residues. Between the trimmed V and J ends, which lost 7 bases and 1 base, there was a span of 16 bases. The germline gives CDR1 SEHNR, CDR2 FQNEAQ (reference sequence). The CDR3 DNA follows: TGTGCCAGCACCCCAGTACAGGGTGGCCAAGAGACCCAGTACTTC. As protein: CASTPVQGGQETQYF.

V usage is TRBV13 and J usage is TRBJ2-7, with D maybe TRBD1 (5 bases). The CDR3 covers 13 residues. CDR1 is PRHDT and CDR2 is FYEKMQ in the germline V gene (reference sequence). The V and J ends lost 6 bases and 5 bases respectively, with 14 bases between them. CDR3 loop: CASSWGLGDEQYF. CDR3 in DNA: TGTGCCAGCAGTTGGGGCTTAGGCGACGAGCAGTACTTC.

This chain connects TRBV13 to TRBJ1-1; 11 bases line up with TRBD1. In germline, CDR1 is PRHDT, CDR2 FYEKMQ (reference sequence). V dropped 4 bases and J dropped 0; count of bases not matched to a gene: 10. The CDR3 is 18 amino acids. This CDR3 is CASSYQGTGGYLNTEAFF. The CDR3 DNA reads as TGTGCCAGCAGCTATCAAGGGACAGGGGGGTATTTGAACACTGAAGCTTTCTTT.

This rearrangement joins TRBV10-1 to TRBJ2-7; the D gene is possibly TRBD2 (6 bases). This CDR3 is built from 11 residues. Trimming removed 6 bases at V and 5 bases at J, with 8 bases between. Germline CDR1 is WNHNN and CDR2 is SYGVQD (reference sequence). CDR3 bases: TGCGCCAGCAGCGGAGGGAACGAGCAGTACTTC. This sequence encodes CASSGGNEQYF.

The gene calls are TRBV5-1 and TRBJ1-2; 9 bases align to TRBD1. The CDR3 length is 16 residues. J lost 8 bases, V lost 3 bases, and 14 bases had no gene match. The V gene's germline CDR1 is SGHRS and CDR2 YFSETQ. The CDR3 loop is CASSWNMGQGVGGYTF. CDR3 coding DNA: TGCGCCAGCAGCTGGAATATGGGACAGGGTGTAGGCGGCTACACCTTC.